This T cell receptor (beta chain) was observed in a study of T-cell reconstitution after alpha-beta-depleted transplantation in children listed by TCRdb under 2016. As for the study more broadly: T-cell immune reconstitution after TCRalphabeta/CD19-depleted allogeneic hematopoietic cell transplantation in children was quantitatively tracked in the study by means of TCR repertoire profiling. On the study overall, not on this receptor specifically: The frequencies of hyperexpanded clones fell over the following months, and after one year, T-cell counts and TCRbeta diversity were mostly attributed to newly produced T cells. About two months after transplant, the apparently early recovery of alphabetaT-cell counts reportedly depended on just several hundred clones that had expanded rapidly and came from non-depleted graft cells. In some patients, high TCRbeta diversity at day 60 was attributed to recipient T cells and intrathymic progenitors that had survived conditioning.

This clonotype came up a few times. Its recognized antigen is unknown. The sample holds no much larger clone one base away, and base qualities are not on file. The CDR3 sequence holds 15 residues, the cysteine and phenylalanine included. Just CDR3 DNA is preserved here, 45 bases in frame from base 1. The germline V gene (reference sequence) supplies CDR1 SEHNR and CDR2 FQNEAQ. Relative to germline, V is 0 bases shorter and J is 2 bases shorter, with 7 bases between their ends. The treatment or condition label corresponds to: allogeneic hematopoietic cell transplantation with graft depleted of TCRalphabeta T cells and CD19 B cells. TCRalphabeta/CD19-depleted allogeneic hematopoietic cell grafts were given to the transplant recipients, all of whom were children. The receptor library was made with PCR. Instrument on record: Illumina HiSeq 2500. Molecular barcoding was employed in the preparation of TCR libraries, with unique molecular identifiers being used to normalize TCRbeta repertoire quantification. The public reads were quality trimmed at Q25 with fastp and then assembled into clones with MiXCR by TCRdb, keeping productive beta chains. Each CDR3 protein appears once, grouped with its most common genes and DNA. The sample has about 980,000 distinct CDR3 sequences on record, around 30% of them singletons. The ten largest make up under 30% of the sample.

The material sequenced was PBMCs, mostly from graft donor cells, taken 360 days after TCRalphabeta/CD19-depleted stem cell transplant. Rearrangement joined TRBV7-9 to TRBJ2-2; no D gene can be assigned with confidence. The sequence came from a boy under two years old who had a stem cell transplant for SCID, so the T cells may come from the graft donor. The nucleotide sequence reads as follows: TGTGCCAGCAGCTTAGCCACTCCCAACACCGGGGAGCTGTTTTTT. Its translation reads: CASSLATPNTGELFF.